Listed here is a single T cell receptor (beta chain). In the authors' methods: Reference gene primer amplification in the assay estimated nucleated cell counts. Some clones are missing from TCRdb's copy, which holds only in-frame ones; the method was immunoSEQ multiplex PCR. V, J and clone size were drawn from that table, and D and trimming were deduced from the DNA. The repertoire has under 200,000 clones, 88% of them found once; the top ten carry 1.6%. The data derive from a study of blood T cell repertoires in COVID-19. Study background: Sites in the United States, Italy and Spain provided acute and convalescent COVID-19 samples. Sources were T cells, B-cell-depleted T cells, or PBMCs; the material itself was cDNA or gDNA.

This CDR3 spans 17 amino acids. CDR1 is GTSNPN and CDR2 is SVGIG in the germline V gene (reference sequence). V was pared by 0 bases and J by 2 bases, with 17 bases between. Input material: peripheral blood. The source of this sequence is a man younger than 35 with active or convalescent COVID-19. This chain joins TRBV30 and TRBJ1-3, with D perhaps matching TRBD1 (5 bases). The CDR3 sequence is CAWSVSDGDLAGNTIYF. The CDR3 bases are TGTGCCTGGAGTGTTTCGGACGGGGACTTAGCTGGAAACACCATATATTTT.